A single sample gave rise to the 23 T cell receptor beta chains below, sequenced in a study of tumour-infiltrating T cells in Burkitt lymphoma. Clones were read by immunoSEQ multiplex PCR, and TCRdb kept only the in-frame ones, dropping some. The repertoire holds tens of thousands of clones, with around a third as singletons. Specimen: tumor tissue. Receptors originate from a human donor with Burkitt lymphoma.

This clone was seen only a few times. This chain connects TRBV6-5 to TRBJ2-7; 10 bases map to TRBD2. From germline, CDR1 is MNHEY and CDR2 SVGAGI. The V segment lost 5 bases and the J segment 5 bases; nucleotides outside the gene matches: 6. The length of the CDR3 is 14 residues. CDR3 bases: TGTGCCAGCAGTACGGGACTAGCGTTCGACGAGCAGTACTTC. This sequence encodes CASSTGLAFDEQYF.

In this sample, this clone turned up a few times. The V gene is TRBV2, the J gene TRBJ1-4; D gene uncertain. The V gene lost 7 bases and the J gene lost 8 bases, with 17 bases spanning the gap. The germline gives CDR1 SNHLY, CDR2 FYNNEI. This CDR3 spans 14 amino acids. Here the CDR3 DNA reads TGTGCCAGCAAAGAGGAGGGATTGAGCGAAAAACTGTTTTTT. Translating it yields CASKEEGLSEKLFF.

CDR3 protein: CASSFGLRPMNTEAFF. In DNA, the CDR3 is TGTGCCAGCAGCTTTGGGCTAAGGCCTATGAACACTGAAGCTTTCTTT. The chain combines TRBV5-6 with TRBJ1-1; D not resolved. Germline V gene data show CDR1 as SGHDT and CDR2 as YYEEEE. Trimming shortened V by 2 bases and J by 0 bases, and 14 bases separated the two germline ends. This CDR3 has 16 amino acids.

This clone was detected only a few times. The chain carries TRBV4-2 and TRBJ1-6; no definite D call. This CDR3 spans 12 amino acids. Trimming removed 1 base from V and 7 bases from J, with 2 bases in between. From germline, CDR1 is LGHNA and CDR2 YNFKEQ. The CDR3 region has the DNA TGTGCCAGCAGCCAAGGGAATTCACCCCTCCACTTT. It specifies CASSQGNSPLHF.

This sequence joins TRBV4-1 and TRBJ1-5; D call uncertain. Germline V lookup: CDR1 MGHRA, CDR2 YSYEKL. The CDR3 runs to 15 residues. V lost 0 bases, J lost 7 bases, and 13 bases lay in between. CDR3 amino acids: CASSQDGFNQQPQHF. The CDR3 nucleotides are TGCGCCAGCAGCCAAGACGGATTCAATCAGCAGCCCCAGCATTTT.

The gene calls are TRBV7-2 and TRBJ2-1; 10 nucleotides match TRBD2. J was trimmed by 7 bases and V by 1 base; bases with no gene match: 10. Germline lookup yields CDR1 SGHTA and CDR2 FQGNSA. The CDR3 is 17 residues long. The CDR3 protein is CASSLVALAGVWNEQFF. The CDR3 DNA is TGTGCCAGCAGCTTAGTAGCGCTAGCGGGGGTGTGGAATGAGCAGTTCTTC.

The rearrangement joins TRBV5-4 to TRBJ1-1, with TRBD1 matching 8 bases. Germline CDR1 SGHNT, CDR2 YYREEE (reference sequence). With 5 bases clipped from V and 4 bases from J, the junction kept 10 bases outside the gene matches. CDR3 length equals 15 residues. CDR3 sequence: CASRPGGLVTTEAFF. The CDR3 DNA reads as TGTGCCAGCAGGCCAGGGGGCCTGGTCACCACTGAAGCTTTCTTT.

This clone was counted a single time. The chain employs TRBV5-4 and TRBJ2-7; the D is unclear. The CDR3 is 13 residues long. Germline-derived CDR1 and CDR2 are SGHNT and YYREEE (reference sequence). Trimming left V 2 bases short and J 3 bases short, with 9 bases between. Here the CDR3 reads CASSFGSNYEQYF. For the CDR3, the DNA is TGTGCCAGCAGCTTTGGCAGCAACTACGAGCAGTACTTC.

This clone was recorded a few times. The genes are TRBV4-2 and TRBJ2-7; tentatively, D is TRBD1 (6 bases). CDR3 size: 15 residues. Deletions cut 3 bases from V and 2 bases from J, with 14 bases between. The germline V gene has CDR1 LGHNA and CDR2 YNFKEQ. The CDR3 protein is CASSHTGSGAYEQYF. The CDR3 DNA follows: TGTGCCAGCAGCCATACAGGGTCAGGGGCCTACGAGCAGTACTTC.

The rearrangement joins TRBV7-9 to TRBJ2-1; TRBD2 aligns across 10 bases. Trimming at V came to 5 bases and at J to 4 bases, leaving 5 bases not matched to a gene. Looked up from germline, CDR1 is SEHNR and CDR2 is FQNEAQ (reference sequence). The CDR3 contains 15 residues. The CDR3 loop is CASSPSGGQYNEQFF. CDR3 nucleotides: TGTGCCAGCAGCCCTAGCGGGGGACAATACAATGAGCAGTTCTTC.

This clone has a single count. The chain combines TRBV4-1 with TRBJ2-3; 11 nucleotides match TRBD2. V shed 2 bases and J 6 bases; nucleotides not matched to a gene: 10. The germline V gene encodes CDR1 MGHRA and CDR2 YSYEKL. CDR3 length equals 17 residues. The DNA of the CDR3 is TGCGCCAGCAGCCAAACCCACCTAGCGGGGGGTCGGGATACGCAGTATTTT. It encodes CASSQTHLAGGRDTQYF.

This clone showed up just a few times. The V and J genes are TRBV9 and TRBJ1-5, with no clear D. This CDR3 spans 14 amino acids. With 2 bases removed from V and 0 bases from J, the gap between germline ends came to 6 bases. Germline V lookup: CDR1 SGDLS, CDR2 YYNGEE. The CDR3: CASSVSDSNQPQHF. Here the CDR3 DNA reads TGTGCCAGCAGCGTTAGTGATAGCAATCAGCCCCAGCATTTT.

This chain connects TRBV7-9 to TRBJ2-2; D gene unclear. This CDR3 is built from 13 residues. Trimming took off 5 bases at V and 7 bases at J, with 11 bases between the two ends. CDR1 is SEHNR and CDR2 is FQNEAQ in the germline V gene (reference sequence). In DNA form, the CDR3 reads TGTGCCAGCAGCGGTCAGATGTACGGGGAGCTGTTTTTT. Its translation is CASSGQMYGELFF.

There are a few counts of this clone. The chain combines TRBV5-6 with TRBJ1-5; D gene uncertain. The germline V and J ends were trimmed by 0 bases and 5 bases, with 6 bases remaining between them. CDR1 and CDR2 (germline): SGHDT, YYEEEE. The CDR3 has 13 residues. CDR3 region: CASSLGRDQPQHF. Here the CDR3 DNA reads TGTGCCAGCAGCTTGGGTAGGGATCAGCCCCAGCATTTT.

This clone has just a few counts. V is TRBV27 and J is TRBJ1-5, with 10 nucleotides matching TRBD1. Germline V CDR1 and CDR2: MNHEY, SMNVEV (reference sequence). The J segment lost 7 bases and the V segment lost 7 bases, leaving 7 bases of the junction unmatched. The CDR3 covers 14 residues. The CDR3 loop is CASKPGQGNQPQHF. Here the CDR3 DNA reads TGTGCCAGCAAACCGGGACAGGGGAACCAGCCCCAGCATTTT.

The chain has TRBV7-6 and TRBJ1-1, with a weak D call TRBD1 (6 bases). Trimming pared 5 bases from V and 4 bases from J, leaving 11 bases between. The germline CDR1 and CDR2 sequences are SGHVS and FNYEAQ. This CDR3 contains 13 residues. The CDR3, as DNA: TGTGCCAGCAGCCCAGGGGAAACCACTGAAGCTTTCTTT. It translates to CASSPGETTEAFF.

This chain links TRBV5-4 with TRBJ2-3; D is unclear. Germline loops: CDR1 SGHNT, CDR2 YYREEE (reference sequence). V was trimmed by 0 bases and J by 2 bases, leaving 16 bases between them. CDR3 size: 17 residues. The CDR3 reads CASSLDLFTGPTDTQYF. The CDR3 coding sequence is TGTGCCAGCAGCTTGGACCTTTTCACCGGGCCCACAGATACGCAGTATTTT.

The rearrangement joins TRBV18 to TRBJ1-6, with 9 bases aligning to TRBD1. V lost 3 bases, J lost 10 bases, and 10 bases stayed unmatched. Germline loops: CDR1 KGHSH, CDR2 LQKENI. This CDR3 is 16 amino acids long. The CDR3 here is CASSPSIGTGTSPLHF. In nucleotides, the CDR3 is TGTGCCAGCTCACCCTCCATAGGGACAGGGACCTCACCCCTCCACTTT.

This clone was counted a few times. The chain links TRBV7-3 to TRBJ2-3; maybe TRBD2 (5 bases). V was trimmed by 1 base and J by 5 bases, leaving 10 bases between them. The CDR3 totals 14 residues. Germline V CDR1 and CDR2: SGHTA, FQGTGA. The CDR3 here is CASSLNGVRDTQYF. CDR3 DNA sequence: TGTGCCAGCAGCTTAAACGGGGTGCGAGATACGCAGTATTTT.

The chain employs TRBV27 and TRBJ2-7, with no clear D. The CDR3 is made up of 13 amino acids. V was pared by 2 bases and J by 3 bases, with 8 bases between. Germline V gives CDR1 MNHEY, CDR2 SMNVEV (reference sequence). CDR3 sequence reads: CASSLGLGYEQYF. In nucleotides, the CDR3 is TGTGCCAGCAGTTTAGGCCTAGGCTACGAGCAGTACTTC.

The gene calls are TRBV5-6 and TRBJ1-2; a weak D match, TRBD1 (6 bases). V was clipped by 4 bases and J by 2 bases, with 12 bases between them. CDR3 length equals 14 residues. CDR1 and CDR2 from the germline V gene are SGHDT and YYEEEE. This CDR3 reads CASSRDIRNYGYTF. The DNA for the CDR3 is TGTGCCAGCAGCCGGGACATCCGGAACTATGGCTACACCTTC.

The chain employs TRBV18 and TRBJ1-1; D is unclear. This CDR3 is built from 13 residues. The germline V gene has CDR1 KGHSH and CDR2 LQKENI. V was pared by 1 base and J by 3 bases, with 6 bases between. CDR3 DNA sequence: TGTGCCAGCTCACCACTGGGGTACACTGAAGCTTTCTTT. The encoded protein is CASSPLGYTEAFF.

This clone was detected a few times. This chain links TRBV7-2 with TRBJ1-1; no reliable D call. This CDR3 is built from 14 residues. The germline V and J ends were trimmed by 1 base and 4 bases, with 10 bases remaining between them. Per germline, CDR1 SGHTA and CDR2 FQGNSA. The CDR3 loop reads CASSLGGYGTEAFF. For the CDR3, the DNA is TGTGCCAGCAGCTTAGGAGGGTATGGCACTGAAGCTTTCTTT.